A selection of T cell receptor beta chains follows, all from one sample in a study of CD8 T cells in Susac syndrome. MiXCR, run by TCRdb on the immunoSEQ multiplex PCR reads, gives a single entry per CDR3 protein. This sample has 150,000 to 200,000 distinct CDR3 sequences; roughly 96% occur once, and the top ten carry less than 0.2%. Specimen: CD8+ T cells from PBMCs. Receptor source: a human donor with multiple sclerosis. CDR3s include the opening cysteine and the closing phenylalanine or tryptophan. The D gene is left open where the match is weak. Not all rows give a size; the values are once, few, many and, for expanded clones, a class.

TGCGCCAGCAGCTTAAGACAGGGGGATATTGAAGCTTTCTTT | CASSLRQGDIEAFF | TRBJ1-1 | TRBD1 | NA | TRBV5-1 | 14
TGTGCCAGCAGCTCGCAGACAGGGAAAAATGAGCAGTTCTTC | CASSSQTGKNEQFF | TRBJ2-1 | TRBD1 | NA | TRBV9 | 14
TGCAGCGTTCCTAGGGCAACAGGCCTACATTATGGCTACACCTTC | CSVPRATGLHYGYTF | TRBJ1-2 | NA | NA | TRBV29-1 | 15
TGTGCCAGCAGACTACAGAGGGTCCAAGAGACCCAGTACTTC | CASRLQRVQETQYF | TRBJ2-5 | NA | NA | TRBV28 | 14
TGTGCCTGGTGGGGGCAGGGGGGATACAATGAGCAGTTCTTC | CAWWGQGGYNEQFF | TRBJ2-1 | NA | NA | TRBV30 | 14
TGCAGTGCTAGAGATAAGATGAACTATGGCTACACCTTC | CSARDKMNYGYTF | TRBJ1-2 | NA | NA | TRBV20-1 | 13
TGCAGTGCTAGGGACGCCTGGGGGAATGAGCAGTTCTTC | CSARDAWGNEQFF | TRBJ2-1 | NA | NA | TRBV20-1 | 13
TGTGCCAGCAGTTTGCCCGGACAGGGAATCGAAGCTTTCTTT | CASSLPGQGIEAFF | TRBJ1-1 | TRBD1 | NA | TRBV28 | 14
TGTGCCAGCAGCCAAGATAGGAATCCAGTCATGAACACTGAAGCTTTCTTT | CASSQDRNPVMNTEAFF | TRBJ1-1 | NA | NA | TRBV14 | 17
TGCGCCAGCAGTGAGTCGGGTGGGGCCAACGTCCTGACTTTC | CASSESGGANVLTF | TRBJ2-6 | NA | NA | TRBV10-2 | 14
TGTGCCAGCAGCCCCAATCCGGATACGCAGTATTTT | CASSPNPDTQYF | TRBJ2-3 | NA | NA | TRBV7-9 | 12
TGTGCCAGCAGCCAAGGGGGACTAGCGGGGGCTCTCTACAATGAGCAGTTCTTC | CASSQGGLAGALYNEQFF | TRBJ2-1 | TRBD2 | NA | TRBV3-1 | 18
TGTGCCAGCAGCTTAGGGGGACAGGACGCCTACGAGCAGTACTTC | CASSLGGQDAYEQYF | TRBJ2-7 | TRBD1 | once | TRBV7-9 | 15
TGTGCCAGCAGTGCTCCACTAGCGGGAGTTGTTCGGGAGCAGTTCTTC | CASSAPLAGVVREQFF | TRBJ2-1 | TRBD2 | NA | TRBV6-1 | 16
TGTGCCAGCAGGCCAGGGGAGTGGTACGAGCAGTACTTC | CASRPGEWYEQYF | TRBJ2-7 | NA | NA | TRBV7-9 | 13
TGTGCCAGCAGTTTAGGGGTAGCCCTAGATACGCAGTATTTT | CASSLGVALDTQYF | TRBJ2-3 | NA | NA | TRBV12-3/TRBV12-4 | 14
TGTGCCAGCGGCGACAGGGATTACTTTGGCTACACCTTC | CASGDRDYFGYTF | TRBJ1-2 | TRBD1 | once | TRBV7-9 | 13
TGTGCCAGCACGGGGATGTGGCAGACCCAAGAGACCCAGTACTTC | CASTGMWQTQETQYF | TRBJ2-5 | NA | NA | TRBV2 | 15
TGTGCCAGCAGCGGATCCGGGACCACGGATGAGCAGTTCTTC | CASSGSGTTDEQFF | TRBJ2-1 | NA | NA | TRBV9 | 14
TGTGCCACCAGCAGCCCCGACAAGCGCTCCTACAATGAGCAGTTCTTC | CATSSPDKRSYNEQFF | TRBJ2-1 | NA | NA | TRBV15 | 16
TGCGCCAGCAGCCCGGCTGGGACCCCCTACGAGCAGTACTTC | CASSPAGTPYEQYF | TRBJ2-7 | NA | NA | TRBV5-1 | 14
TGCAGCGTTCGGGACGGAACCTACGAGCAGTACTTC | CSVRDGTYEQYF | TRBJ2-7 | NA | once | TRBV29-1 | 12
TGTGCCAGCAGTGAAGCGACAGGAGGCGGCTATGGCTACACCTTC | CASSEATGGGYGYTF | TRBJ1-2 | NA | NA | TRBV25-1 | 15
TGTGCCAGCAGTCCCCTAGATAATAGCGGGAGGCTTCGTTACGAGCAGTACTTC | CASSPLDNSGRLRYEQYF | TRBJ2-7 | TRBD2 | few | TRBV27 | 18
TGTGCCAGCAGCCATAGTTTCGGGGGGGTCCAGGAGACCCAGTACTTC | CASSHSFGGVQETQYF | TRBJ2-5 | TRBD2 | NA | TRBV3-1 | 16
TGTGCCAGCAACCCGACAGGCTTGGGAGAGACCCAGTACTTC | CASNPTGLGETQYF | TRBJ2-5 | NA | NA | TRBV9 | 14
TGTGCCAGCAGTTTCTCAGGGTCGGGTCGGGGGACCCAGTACTTC | CASSFSGSGRGTQYF | TRBJ2-5 | NA | NA | TRBV27 | 15
TGCAGCGTTGAAGCCTGGGGGGACAATGAGCAGTTCTTC | CSVEAWGDNEQFF | TRBJ2-1 | NA | NA | TRBV29-1 | 13
TGTGCCAGCATCCCCGGGGAGGAGGAGACCCAGTACTTC | CASIPGEEETQYF | TRBJ2-5 | NA | NA | TRBV7-3 | 13
TGTGCCAGCAGCCAAGGGACTAGTAGCACAGATACGCAGTATTTT | CASSQGTSSTDTQYF | TRBJ2-3 | TRBD2 | NA | TRBV7-3 | 15
TGTGCCTGGAGTAGAGACAGGGGGATACAGCCCCAGCATTTT | CAWSRDRGIQPQHF | TRBJ1-5 | TRBD1 | NA | TRBV30 | 14
TGTGCCAGCAGCCTCGGGGTGCTTGATACAGAGGAGCAGTTCTTC | CASSLGVLDTEEQFF | TRBJ2-1 | NA | NA | TRBV12-3/TRBV12-4 | 15
TGTGCCAGCAGCGTCAGGACTAGCGGGAACGACGAGCAGTACTTC | CASSVRTSGNDEQYF | TRBJ2-7 | TRBD2 | NA | TRBV3-1 | 15
TGTGCTAGTGAGTCCTATGGAAAACTGTTTTTT | CASESYGKLFF | TRBJ1-4 | NA | NA | TRBV12-5 | 11
TGTGCTAGTGGTTTGGGGATACGCTCTGGAAACACCATATATTTT | CASGLGIRSGNTIYF | TRBJ1-3 | NA | NA | TRBV12-5 | 15
TGTGCCTGGAGTTTTACGGTTGAAGCTTTCTTT | CAWSFTVEAFF | TRBJ1-1 | NA | NA | TRBV30 | 11
TGTGCCAGCAGGGTGTTCCATCTGATGGCCGAGCAGTTCTTC | CASRVFHLMAEQFF | TRBJ2-1 | NA | NA | TRBV2 | 14
TGTGCCAGCTCTAAGACTAGCGGGAGTAAAAATGAGCAGTTCTTC | CASSKTSGSKNEQFF | TRBJ2-1 | TRBD2 | NA | TRBV2 | 15
TGTGCCAGCAGTTTATTCAAGTACAATGAGCAGTTCTTC | CASSLFKYNEQFF | TRBJ2-1 | NA | NA | TRBV28 | 13
TGTGCCAGCAGTAGTTCTGGGACGGAAGCCTACGAGCAGTACTTC | CASSSSGTEAYEQYF | TRBJ2-7 | NA | NA | TRBV7-9 | 15
TGTGCCAGCAGTGAAGTGTGGTCAGATACGCAGTATTTT | CASSEVWSDTQYF | TRBJ2-3 | NA | NA | TRBV2 | 13